The rows below give T cell receptor beta chains drawn from one sample of a study of blood T cell repertoires in COVID-19. Clones were read by immunoSEQ multiplex PCR, and TCRdb kept only the in-frame ones, dropping some. The profile shows under 250,000 clones, 80% to 95% of them singletons. Sequencing was done on a sample of peripheral blood. These receptor sequences come from a man between 60 and 70 years old with COVID-19, enrolled during active disease. Both conserved end residues are part of each CDR3. A D gene is named only where the DNA matches it firmly. A clone size is listed for some rows: how often the clone was seen (once, few, many), or a class if it is expanded.

D: .; V: TRBV7-9; J: TRBJ1-2; size: .; CDR3: CASSLGRSYGYTF; DNA: TGTGCCAGCAGCTTAGGACGGAGCTATGGCTACACCTTC
D: .; V: TRBV5-1; J: TRBJ2-4; size: .; CDR3: CASRSPTKNIQYF; DNA: TGCGCCAGTCGGAGTCCGACCAAAAACATTCAGTACTTC
D: .; V: TRBV27; J: TRBJ2-1; size: .; CDR3: CASRTRSSYNEQFF; DNA: TGTGCCAGCAGAACCCGGAGCTCCTACAATGAGCAGTTCTTC
D: TRBD1; V: TRBV18; J: TRBJ1-5; size: .; CDR3: CASSSQGARDQPQHF; DNA: TGTGCCAGCTCATCGCAGGGGGCTCGGGATCAGCCCCAGCATTTT
D: .; V: TRBV10-3; J: TRBJ2-1; size: .; CDR3: CAISEGAFGEQFF; DNA: TGTGCCATCAGTGAGGGGGCCTTTGGTGAGCAGTTCTTC
D: .; V: TRBV2; J: TRBJ2-3; size: .; CDR3: CASSEQQGLTDTQYF; DNA: TGTGCCAGCAGTGAACAGCAGGGGCTCACAGATACGCAGTATTTT
D: .; V: TRBV28; J: TRBJ1-2; size: .; CDR3: CASSPAQRSYGYTF; DNA: TGTGCCAGCAGTCCAGCCCAGCGGAGCTATGGCTACACCTTC
D: .; V: TRBV11-2; J: TRBJ2-3; size: .; CDR3: CASTPSTDTQYF; DNA: TGTGCCAGCACCCCTAGCACAGATACGCAGTATTTT
D: TRBD1; V: TRBV10-2; J: TRBJ1-2; size: .; CDR3: CASNRDRASSYTF; DNA: TGCGCCAGCAATCGGGACAGGGCGTCAAGCTACACCTTC
D: .; V: TRBV5-1; J: TRBJ2-3; size: .; CDR3: CASSLGQQGDTQYF; DNA: TGCGCCAGCAGCTTAGGACAGCAGGGAGATACGCAGTATTTT
D: .; V: TRBV7-3; J: TRBJ1-3; size: .; CDR3: CASSSYACQRNTIYF; DNA: TGTGCCAGCAGCTCTTACGCGTGCCAAAGAAACACCATATATTTT
D: TRBD2; V: TRBV28; J: TRBJ2-5; size: .; CDR3: CASSLHLTSGKETQYF; DNA: TGTGCCAGCAGTTTACATTTGACTAGCGGGAAAGAGACCCAGTACTTC
D: .; V: TRBV10-3; J: TRBJ1-1; size: .; CDR3: CAISDGGGNTEAFF; DNA: TGTGCCATCAGTGATGGGGGGGGGAACACTGAAGCTTTCTTT
D: .; V: TRBV9; J: TRBJ1-1; size: .; CDR3: CASSPWFGNTEAFF; DNA: TGTGCCAGCAGCCCCTGGTTCGGGAACACTGAAGCTTTCTTT
D: .; V: TRBV4-1; J: TRBJ1-1; size: .; CDR3: CASSQSRGIEAFF; DNA: TGCGCCAGCAGCCAGTCCAGGGGAATTGAAGCTTTCTTT
D: TRBD2; V: TRBV5-4; J: TRBJ2-3; size: .; CDR3: CASSSLAGGYTDTQYF; DNA: TGTGCCAGCAGCTCCCTAGCGGGAGGGTACACAGATACGCAGTATTTT
D: TRBD1; V: TRBV7-3; J: TRBJ1-3; size: few; CDR3: CASSSDRSDSGNTIYF; DNA: TGTGCCAGCAGCTCGGACAGGTCAGACTCTGGAAACACCATATATTTT
D: TRBD2; V: TRBV27; J: TRBJ2-1; size: .; CDR3: CASSFRTSAYNEQFF; DNA: TGTGCCAGCAGTTTTAGGACTAGCGCGTACAATGAGCAGTTCTTC
D: TRBD1; V: TRBV3-1/TRBV3-2; J: TRBJ2-1; size: .; CDR3: CASSQGGQGGNEQFF; DNA: TGTGCCAGCAGCCAAGGAGGACAGGGTGGGAATGAGCAGTTCTTC
D: .; V: TRBV2; J: TRBJ2-1; size: once; CDR3: CASSLLGTYEQFF; DNA: TGTGCCAGCAGTCTCCTCGGGACTTATGAGCAGTTCTTC
D: TRBD2; V: TRBV2; J: TRBJ2-3; size: .; CDR3: CASKSAGTDTQYF; DNA: TGTGCCAGCAAGTCAGCGGGAACCGATACGCAGTATTTT
D: TRBD2; V: TRBV5-1; J: TRBJ2-7; size: .; CDR3: CASSSSSGGKDEQYF; DNA: TGCGCCAGCAGCTCGTCTAGCGGGGGGAAGGACGAGCAGTACTTC